This TCR beta chain appears in the sequencing data of a study of CD8+CD57+ T cells in acquired aplastic anemia. Study-wide points: In common between the patients and the controls were nearly 30 CD8+ CDR3 sequences. Patients and controls had CD8+ Simpson's diversity values that were not significantly distinct.

V lost 6 bases, J lost 0 bases, and 13 bases lay in between. Germline CDR1 and CDR2: SGHTA and FQGTGA. The CDR3 runs 15 residues. This clonotype was seen many times. The antigen is unknown. Sequenced patients had shown CD8+CD57+ cell expansion by flow cytometry. Blood was sampled before the patients had received any therapy. Genomic DNA served as template for TCR beta VDJ and CDR3 profiling. TCRdb used MiXCR to reprocess the reads, holding one entry per CDR3 protein. This table holds about 200,000 distinct CDR3 sequences, about half found once. V gene TRBV7-3 combines with J gene TRBJ2-3; D is perhaps TRBD2 (5 bases). Sequences were obtained from sorted CD4+, CD8+, or CD8+CD57+ T cells (not recorded which) from PBMCs. The receptor was derived from a human donor with aplastic anemia. The CDR3 nucleotides are TGTGCCAGCAGTTACTCGAGGGAAAGCACAGATACGCAGTATTTT. It encodes CASSYSRESTDTQYF.